A selection of T cell receptor beta chains follows, all from one sample in a study of radiotherapy plus CTLA-4 blockade in lung cancer. Method: immunoSEQ multiplex PCR; TCRdb's copy keeps in-frame clones and lacks some. The sample has over 30,000 clones, about four fifths seen once. The sequenced sample was peripheral blood, obtained from a patient treated with radiotherapy plus ipilimumab. Receptor source: a human donor with non-small cell lung cancer that progressed on radiotherapy plus ipilimumab. The CDR3 runs from the conserved cysteine through the conserved F or W.

j_call | v_call | cdr3_aa
TRBJ2-7 | TRBV4-3 | CASSQDPRSYEQYF
TRBJ2-5 | TRBV15 | CATSRDLRETQYF
TRBJ1-6 | TRBV4-1 | CASSARQGKDSPLHF
TRBJ1-5 | TRBV19 | CASSIGTVNQPQHF
TRBJ2-7 | TRBV6-5 | CASSYSRQGYEQYF
TRBJ2-4 | TRBV9 | CASSVGGLAGGPAKNIQYF
TRBJ1-4 | TRBV4-1 | CASSQDRQQSGGKLFF
TRBJ2-7 | TRBV18 | CASSLIQGSEQYF
TRBJ2-1 | TRBV4-3 | CASSQARALLDYNEQFF
TRBJ1-6 | TRBV27 | CASSLGRGQGNSPLHF
TRBJ1-3 | TRBV4-1 | CASSQEGQGAISGNTIYF
TRBJ2-3 | TRBV15 | CATSRDQRGSGGGTDTQYF
TRBJ1-2 | TRBV21-1 | CASSKAPRGDDGYTF
TRBJ1-2 | TRBV25-1 | CASSMTRGDYGYTF
TRBJ2-1 | TRBV9 | CASSVLTLGNEQFF
TRBJ1-5 | TRBV7-8 | CASSLRRVDQPQHF
TRBJ1-3 | TRBV18 | CASSPRQAGNTIYF
TRBJ2-1 | TRBV7-9 | CASSASGLDHNEQFF
TRBJ2-1 | TRBV9 | CASSSPSRDEQFF
TRBJ2-3 | TRBV9 | CASSVNLRGRSDTQYF